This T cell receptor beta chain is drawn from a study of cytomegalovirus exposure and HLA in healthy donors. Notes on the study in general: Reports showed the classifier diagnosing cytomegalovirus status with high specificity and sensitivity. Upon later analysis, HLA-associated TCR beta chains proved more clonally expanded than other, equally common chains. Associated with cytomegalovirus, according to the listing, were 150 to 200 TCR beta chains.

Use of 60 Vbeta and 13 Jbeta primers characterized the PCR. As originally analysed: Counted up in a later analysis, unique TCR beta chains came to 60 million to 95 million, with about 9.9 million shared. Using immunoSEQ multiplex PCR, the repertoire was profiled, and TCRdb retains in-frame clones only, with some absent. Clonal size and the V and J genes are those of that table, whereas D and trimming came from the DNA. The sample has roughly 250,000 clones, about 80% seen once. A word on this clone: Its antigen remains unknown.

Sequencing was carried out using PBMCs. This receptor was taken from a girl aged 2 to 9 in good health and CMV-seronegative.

CDR3 sequence (DNA): TGTGCCAGCAGCGCCGAGACAGCCCATAATTCACCCCTCCACTTT. Translated, it gives CASSAETAHNSPLHF. The gene calls are TRBV9 and TRBJ1-6, with a weak D call TRBD1 (5 bases). Per the germline V gene, CDR1 is SGDLS and CDR2 is YYNGEE. This CDR3 has 15 residues. The ends were cut back, 3 bases at V and 5 bases at J, with 12 bases in the middle.